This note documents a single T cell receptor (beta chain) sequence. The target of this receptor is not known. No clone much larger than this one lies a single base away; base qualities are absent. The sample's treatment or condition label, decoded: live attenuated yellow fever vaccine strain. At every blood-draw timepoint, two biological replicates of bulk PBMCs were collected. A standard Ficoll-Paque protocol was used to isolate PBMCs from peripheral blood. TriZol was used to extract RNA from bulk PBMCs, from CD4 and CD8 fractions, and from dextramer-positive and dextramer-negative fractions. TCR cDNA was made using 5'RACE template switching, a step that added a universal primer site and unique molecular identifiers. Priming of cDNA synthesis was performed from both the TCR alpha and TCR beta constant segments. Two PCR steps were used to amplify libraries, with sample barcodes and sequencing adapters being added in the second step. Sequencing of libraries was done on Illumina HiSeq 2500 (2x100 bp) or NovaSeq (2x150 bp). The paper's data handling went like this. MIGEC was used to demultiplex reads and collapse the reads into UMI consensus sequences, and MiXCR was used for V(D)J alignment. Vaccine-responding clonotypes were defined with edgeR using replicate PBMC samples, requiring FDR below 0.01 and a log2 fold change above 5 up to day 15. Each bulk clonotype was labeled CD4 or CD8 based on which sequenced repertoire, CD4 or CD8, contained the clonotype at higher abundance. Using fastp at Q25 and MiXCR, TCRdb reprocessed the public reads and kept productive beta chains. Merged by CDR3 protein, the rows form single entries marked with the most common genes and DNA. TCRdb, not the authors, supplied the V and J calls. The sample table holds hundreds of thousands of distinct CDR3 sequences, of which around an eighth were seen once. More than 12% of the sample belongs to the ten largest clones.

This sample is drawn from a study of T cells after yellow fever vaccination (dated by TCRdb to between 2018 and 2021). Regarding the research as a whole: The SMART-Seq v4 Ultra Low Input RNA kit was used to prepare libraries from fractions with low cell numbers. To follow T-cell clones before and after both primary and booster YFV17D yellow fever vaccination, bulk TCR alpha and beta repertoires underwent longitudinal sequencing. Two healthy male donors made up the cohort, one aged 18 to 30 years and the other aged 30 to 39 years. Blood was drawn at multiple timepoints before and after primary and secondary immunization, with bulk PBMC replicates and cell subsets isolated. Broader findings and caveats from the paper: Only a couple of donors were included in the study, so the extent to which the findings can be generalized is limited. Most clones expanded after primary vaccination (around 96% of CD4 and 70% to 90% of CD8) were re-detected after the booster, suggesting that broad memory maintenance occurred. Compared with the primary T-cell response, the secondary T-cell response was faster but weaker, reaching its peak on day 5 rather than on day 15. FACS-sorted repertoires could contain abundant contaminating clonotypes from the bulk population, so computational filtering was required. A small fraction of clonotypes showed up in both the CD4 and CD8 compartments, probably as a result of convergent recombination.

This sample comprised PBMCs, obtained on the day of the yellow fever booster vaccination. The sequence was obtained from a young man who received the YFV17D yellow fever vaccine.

The CDR3 protein: CASSIRRGYEQYF. DNA sequence: TGTGCCAGTAGTATACGAAGAGGGTACGAGCAGTACTTC. The chain is assembled from TRBV19 and TRBJ2-7, with TRBD2 tentatively as D gene (5 bases match). From its cysteine to its phenylalanine, the CDR3 spans 13 amino acids. Only CDR3 DNA is held: 39 bases, read in frame from base 1. A distance of 9 bases separates the germline ends of V and J, which lose 2 bases and 4 bases respectively. CDR1 and CDR2 were assigned from the germline V gene (reference sequence) as LNHDA and SQIVND. Outside the CDR3, residues come from the reference TRBV19 and TRBJ2-7 proteins, so the full variable domain is: DGGITQSPKYLFRKEGQNVTLSCEQNLNHDAMYWYRQDPGQGLRLIYYSQIVNDFQKGDIAEGYSVSREKKESFPLTVTSAQKNPTAFYLCASSIRRGYEQYFGPGTRLTVT.